The T cell receptor (beta chain) under discussion was sequenced for a study of T cells in Graves' hyperthyroidism and ophthalmopathy. Germline CDR1 is KGHDR and CDR2 is SFDVKD. Trimming took off 4 bases at V and 11 bases at J, with 17 bases between the two ends. The CDR3 sequence is 14 residues long. Study outcomes and limitations: With a median lead of about six months before onset, the model predicted ophthalmopathy. Classification by a 13 V-J model distinguished ophthalmopathy from stable hyperthyroidism.

As to this clonotype: As yet, its antigen is unknown.

RNA transcripts were the template for amplifying TCR beta CDR3 regions. HTBI primers were the set used in a first-round RT-PCR of the TCR CDR3. In TCRdb, the multiplex PCR reads were re-called with MiXCR into one record per CDR3 protein. This table holds roughly 380,000 distinct CDR3 sequences, roughly an eighth found once. Hyperthyroidism of Graves' type that showed no ophthalmopathy progression within 18 months was stable. Cells are PBMCs isolated from about 10 ml of fresh blood. Sequenced input: blood. The V gene is TRBV24-1, the J gene TRBJ2-4, with D possibly TRBD2 on 6 matching bases. The sequence came from a woman younger than 30 with Graves' hyperthyroidism. Here the CDR3 reads CATSDAGRNSLQYF. CDR3 DNA sequence: TGTGCCACCAGTGACGCGGGACGGAATAGTCTTCAGTACTTC.